This T cell receptor beta chain appears in the sequencing data of a study of shared clonotypes between healthy human individuals. Across the study: In total, the donors were two women and a few men aged 18 to 49. CD4 naive cells filled three plates per donor, CD4 memory three, CD8 naive two and CD8 memory one.

This clone was observed once. The antigen is not known. Assay used: immunoSEQ multiplex PCR; TCRdb lists only in-frame clones, some missing. The table shows about 510,000 clones, with roughly 95% occurring only once. General study points: How much donors shared clonotypes was expected to be affected by sequencing depth.

Per the germline V gene, CDR1 is GTSNPN and CDR2 is SVGIG (reference sequence). Trimming pared 4 bases from V and 1 base from J, leaving 10 bases between. This CDR3 contains 14 residues. Source material: naive CD4+ T cells sorted from blood. Subset: CD45RA+ positively selected. This TCR derives from a woman aged 25 to 39 in good health. J is TRBJ2-2 and V is TRBV30, with D possibly TRBD1 on 5 matching bases. This chain's CDR3 is CAWTPRGNTGELFF. The CDR3 DNA is TGTGCCTGGACCCCTAGGGGGAACACCGGGGAGCTGTTTTTT.